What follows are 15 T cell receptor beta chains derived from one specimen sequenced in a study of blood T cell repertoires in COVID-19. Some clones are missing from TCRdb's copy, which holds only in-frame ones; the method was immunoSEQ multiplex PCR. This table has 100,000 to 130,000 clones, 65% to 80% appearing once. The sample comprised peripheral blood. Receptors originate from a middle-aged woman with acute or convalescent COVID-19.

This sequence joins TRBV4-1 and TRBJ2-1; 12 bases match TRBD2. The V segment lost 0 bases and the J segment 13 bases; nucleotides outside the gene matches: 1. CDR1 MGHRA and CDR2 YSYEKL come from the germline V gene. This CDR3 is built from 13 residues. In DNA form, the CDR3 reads TGCGCCAGCAGCCAAGAACTAGCGGGGGGTCAGTTCTTC. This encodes CASSQELAGGQFF.

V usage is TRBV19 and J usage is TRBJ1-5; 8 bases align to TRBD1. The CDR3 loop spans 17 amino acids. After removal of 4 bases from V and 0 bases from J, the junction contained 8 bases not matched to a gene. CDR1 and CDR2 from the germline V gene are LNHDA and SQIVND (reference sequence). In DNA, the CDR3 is TGTGCCAGTAGTAGGGAAGGGACAGGAATTAGCAATCAGCCCCAGCATTTT. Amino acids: CASSREGTGISNQPQHF. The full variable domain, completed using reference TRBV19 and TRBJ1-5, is DGGITQSPKYLFRKEGQNVTLSCEQNLNHDAMYWYRQDPGQGLRLIYYSQIVNDFQKGDIAEGYSVSREKKESFPLTVTSAQKNPTAFYLCASSREGTGISNQPQHFGDGTRLSIL.

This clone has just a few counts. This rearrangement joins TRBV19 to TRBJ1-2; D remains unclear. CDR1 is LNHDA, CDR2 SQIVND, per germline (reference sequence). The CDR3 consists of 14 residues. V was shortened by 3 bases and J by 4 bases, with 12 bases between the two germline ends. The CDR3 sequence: CASSIGQASYGYTF. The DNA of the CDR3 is TGTGCCAGTAGTATCGGCCAGGCCTCCTATGGCTACACCTTC. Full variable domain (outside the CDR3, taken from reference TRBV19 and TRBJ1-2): DGGITQSPKYLFRKEGQNVTLSCEQNLNHDAMYWYRQDPGQGLRLIYYSQIVNDFQKGDIAEGYSVSREKKESFPLTVTSAQKNPTAFYLCASSIGQASYGYTFGSGTRLTVV.

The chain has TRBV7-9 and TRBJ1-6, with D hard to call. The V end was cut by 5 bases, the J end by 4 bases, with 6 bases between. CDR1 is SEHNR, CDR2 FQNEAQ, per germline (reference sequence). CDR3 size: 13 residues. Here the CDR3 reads CASSPKYNSPLHF. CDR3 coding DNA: TGTGCCAGCAGCCCTAAGTATAATTCACCCCTCCACTTT.

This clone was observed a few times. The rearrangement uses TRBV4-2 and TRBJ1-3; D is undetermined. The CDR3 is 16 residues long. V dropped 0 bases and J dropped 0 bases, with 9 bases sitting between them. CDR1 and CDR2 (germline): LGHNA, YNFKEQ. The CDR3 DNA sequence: TGTGCCAGCAGCCAAGATCCGGGTAGCTCTGGAAACACCATATATTTT. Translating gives CASSQDPGSSGNTIYF.

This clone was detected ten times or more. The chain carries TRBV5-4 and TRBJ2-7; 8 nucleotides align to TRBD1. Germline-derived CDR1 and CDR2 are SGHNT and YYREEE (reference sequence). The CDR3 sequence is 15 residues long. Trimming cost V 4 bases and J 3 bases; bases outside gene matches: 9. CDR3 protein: CASSPGQARDYEQYF. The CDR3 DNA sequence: TGTGCCAGCAGCCCGGGACAGGCGAGAGACTACGAGCAGTACTTC.

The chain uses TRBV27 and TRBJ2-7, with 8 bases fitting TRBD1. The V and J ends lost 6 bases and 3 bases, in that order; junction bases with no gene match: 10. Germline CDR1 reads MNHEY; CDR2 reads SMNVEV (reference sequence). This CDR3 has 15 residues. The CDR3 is CASRFSTGVIYEQYF. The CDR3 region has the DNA TGTGCCAGCAGATTCTCGACAGGGGTAATCTACGAGCAGTACTTC.

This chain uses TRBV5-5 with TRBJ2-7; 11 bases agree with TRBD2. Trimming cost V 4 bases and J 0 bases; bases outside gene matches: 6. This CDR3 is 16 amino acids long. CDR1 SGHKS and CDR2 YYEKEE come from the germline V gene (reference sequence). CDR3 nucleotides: TGTGCCAGCAGCCCTAGCGGGGGGTCCCTCTCCTACGAGCAGTACTTC. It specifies CASSPSGGSLSYEQYF.

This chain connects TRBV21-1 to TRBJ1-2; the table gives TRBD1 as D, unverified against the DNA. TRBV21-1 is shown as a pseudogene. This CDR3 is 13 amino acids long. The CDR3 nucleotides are TGTGCCAGCATCGGAAAGAAGGGGGATGGCTACACCTTC. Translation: CASIGKKGDGYTF.

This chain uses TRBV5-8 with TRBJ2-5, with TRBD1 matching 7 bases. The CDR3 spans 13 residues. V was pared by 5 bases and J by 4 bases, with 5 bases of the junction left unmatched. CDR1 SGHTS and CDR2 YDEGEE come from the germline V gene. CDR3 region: CASRLGTVETQYF. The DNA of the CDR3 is TGTGCCAGCAGACTAGGGACAGTAGAGACCCAGTACTTC.

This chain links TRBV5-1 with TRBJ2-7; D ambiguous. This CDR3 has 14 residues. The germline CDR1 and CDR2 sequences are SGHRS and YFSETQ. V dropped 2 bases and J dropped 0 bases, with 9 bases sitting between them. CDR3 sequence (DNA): TGCGCCAGCAGCTTCAACTACAACTCCTACGAGCAGTACTTC. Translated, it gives CASSFNYNSYEQYF.

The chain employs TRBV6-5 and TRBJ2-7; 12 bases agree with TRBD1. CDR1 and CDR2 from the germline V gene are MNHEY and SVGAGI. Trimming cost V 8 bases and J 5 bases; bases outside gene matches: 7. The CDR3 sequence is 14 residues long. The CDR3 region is CASWRGQGADEQYF. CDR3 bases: TGTGCCAGCTGGAGGGGACAGGGGGCGGACGAGCAGTACTTC.

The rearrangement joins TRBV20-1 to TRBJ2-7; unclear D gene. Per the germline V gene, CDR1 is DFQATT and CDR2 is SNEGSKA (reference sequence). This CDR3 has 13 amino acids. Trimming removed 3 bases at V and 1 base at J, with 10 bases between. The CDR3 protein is CSASYSVSYEQYF. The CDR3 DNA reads TGCAGTGCTAGTTATTCAGTTTCCTACGAGCAGTACTTC.

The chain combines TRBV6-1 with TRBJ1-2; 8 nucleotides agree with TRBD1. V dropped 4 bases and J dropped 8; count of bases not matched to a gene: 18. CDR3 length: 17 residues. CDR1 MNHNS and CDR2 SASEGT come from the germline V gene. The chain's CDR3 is CASSVSSLGQDPWGYTF. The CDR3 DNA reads TGTGCCAGCAGTGTATCTAGCCTGGGACAGGATCCATGGGGCTACACCTTC.

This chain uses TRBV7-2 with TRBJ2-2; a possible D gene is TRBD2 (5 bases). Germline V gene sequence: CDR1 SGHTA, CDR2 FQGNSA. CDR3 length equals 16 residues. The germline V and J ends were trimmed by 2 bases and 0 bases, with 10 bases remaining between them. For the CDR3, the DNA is TGTGCCAGCAGCTTAAGAGCGGCAGCGAACACCGGGGAGCTGTTTTTT. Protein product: CASSLRAAANTGELFF. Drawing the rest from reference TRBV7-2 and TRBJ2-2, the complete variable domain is GAGVSQSPSNKVTEKGKDVELRCDPISGHTALYWYRQSLGQGLEFLIYFQGNSAPDKSGLPSDRFSAERTGGSVSTLTIQRTQQEDSAVYLCASSLRAAANTGELFFGEGSRLTVL.